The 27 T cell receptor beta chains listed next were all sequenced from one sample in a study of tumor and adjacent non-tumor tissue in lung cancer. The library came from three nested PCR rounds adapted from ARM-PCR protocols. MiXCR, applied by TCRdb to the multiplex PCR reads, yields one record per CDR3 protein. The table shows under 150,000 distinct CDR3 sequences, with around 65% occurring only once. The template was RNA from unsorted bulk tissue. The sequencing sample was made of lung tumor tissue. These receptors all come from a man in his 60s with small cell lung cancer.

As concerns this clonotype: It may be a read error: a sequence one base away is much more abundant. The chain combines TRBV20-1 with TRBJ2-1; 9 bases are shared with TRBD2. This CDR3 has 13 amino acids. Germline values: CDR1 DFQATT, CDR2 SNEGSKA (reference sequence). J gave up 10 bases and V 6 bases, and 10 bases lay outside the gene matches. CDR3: CSAGDSGRREQFF. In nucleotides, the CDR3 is TGCAGTGCAGGGGACAGCGGGAGGCGGGAGCAGTTCTTC.

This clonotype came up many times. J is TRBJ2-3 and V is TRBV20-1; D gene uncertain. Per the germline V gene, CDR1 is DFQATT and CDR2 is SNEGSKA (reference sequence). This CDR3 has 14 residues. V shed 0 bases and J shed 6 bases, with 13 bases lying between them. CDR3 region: CSARDMNGWDTQYF. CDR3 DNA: TGCAGTGCTAGAGATATGAACGGGTGGGATACGCAGTATTTT.

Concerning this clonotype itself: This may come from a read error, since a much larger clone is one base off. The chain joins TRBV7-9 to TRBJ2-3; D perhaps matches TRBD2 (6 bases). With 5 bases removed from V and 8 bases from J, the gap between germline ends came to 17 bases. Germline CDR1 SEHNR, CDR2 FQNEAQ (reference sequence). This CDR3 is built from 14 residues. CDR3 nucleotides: TGTGCCAGCAGCATATCGACTAGTGAGGGTACGCAGTATTTT. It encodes CASSISTSEGTQYF.

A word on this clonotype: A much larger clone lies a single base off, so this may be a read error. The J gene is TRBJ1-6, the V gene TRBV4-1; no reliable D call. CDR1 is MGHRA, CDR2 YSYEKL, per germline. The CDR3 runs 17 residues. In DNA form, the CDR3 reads TGCGTCAGCAGCCAAGATTTGGGAATAGTGAATAATTCACCCCTCCACTTT. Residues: CVSSQDLGIVNNSPLHF.

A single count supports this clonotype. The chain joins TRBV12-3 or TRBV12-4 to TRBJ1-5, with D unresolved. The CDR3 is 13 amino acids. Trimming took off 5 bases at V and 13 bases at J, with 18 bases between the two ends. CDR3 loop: CASSPNRYHPQHF. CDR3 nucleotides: TGTGCCAGCAGTCCTAACCGTTATCACCCTCAGCATTTT.

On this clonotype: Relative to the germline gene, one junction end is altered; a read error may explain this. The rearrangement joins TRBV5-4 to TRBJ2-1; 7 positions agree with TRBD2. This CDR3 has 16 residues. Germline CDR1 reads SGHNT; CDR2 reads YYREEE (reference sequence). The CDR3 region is CACSLVWTSSYNEQFF. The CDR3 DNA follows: TGTGCCTGCAGCTTGGTTTGGACTAGCTCCTACAATGAGCAGTTCTTC.

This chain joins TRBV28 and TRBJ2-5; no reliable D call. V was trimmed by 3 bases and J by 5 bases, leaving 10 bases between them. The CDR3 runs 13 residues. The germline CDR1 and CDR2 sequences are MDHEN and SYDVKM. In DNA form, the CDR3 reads TGTGCCAGCAGTTTCTACCACTCGGAGACCCAGTACTTC. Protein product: CASSFYHSETQYF.

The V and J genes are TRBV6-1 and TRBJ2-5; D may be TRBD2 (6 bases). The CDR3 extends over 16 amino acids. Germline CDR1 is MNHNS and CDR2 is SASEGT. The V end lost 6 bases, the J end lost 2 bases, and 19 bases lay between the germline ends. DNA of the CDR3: TGTGCCAGCAGACCTTTCAGGAGGGGAGCACAAGAGACCCAGTACTTC. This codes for CASRPFRRGAQETQYF.

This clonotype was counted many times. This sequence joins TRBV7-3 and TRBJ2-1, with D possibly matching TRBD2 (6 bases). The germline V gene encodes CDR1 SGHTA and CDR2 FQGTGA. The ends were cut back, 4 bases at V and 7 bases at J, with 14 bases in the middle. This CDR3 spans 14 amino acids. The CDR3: CASSWGGAQNEQFF. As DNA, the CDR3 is TGTGCCAGCAGCTGGGGCGGGGCCCAAAATGAGCAGTTCTTC.

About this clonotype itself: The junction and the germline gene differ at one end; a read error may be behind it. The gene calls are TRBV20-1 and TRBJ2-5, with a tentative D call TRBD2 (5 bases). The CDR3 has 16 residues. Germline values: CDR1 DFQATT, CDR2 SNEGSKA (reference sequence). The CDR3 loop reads CSANSRESGGGETQCF. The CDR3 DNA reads TGCAGTGCTAACTCAAGGGAGTCTGGCGGTGGGGAGACCCAGTGCTTC.

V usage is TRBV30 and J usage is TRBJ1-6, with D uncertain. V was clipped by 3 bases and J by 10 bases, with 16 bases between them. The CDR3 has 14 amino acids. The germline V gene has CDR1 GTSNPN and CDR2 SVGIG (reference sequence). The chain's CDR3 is CAWRNPTRLSPLHF. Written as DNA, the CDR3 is TGTGCCTGGAGGAACCCGACGAGGCTCTCACCCCTCCACTTT. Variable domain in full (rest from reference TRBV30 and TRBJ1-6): SQTIHQWPATLVQPVGSPLSLECTVEGTSNPNLYWYRQAAGRGLQLLFYSVGIGQISSEVPQNLSASRPQDRQFILSSKKLLLSDSGFYLCAWRNPTRLSPLHFGNGTRLTVT.

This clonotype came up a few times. The CDR3 sequence: CASSQDPGSSYEQYF. CDR3 DNA: TGTGCCAGCAGCCAAGATCCGGGAAGCTCCTACGAGCAGTACTTC. This chain uses TRBV14 with TRBJ2-7, with D maybe TRBD2 (5 bases). CDR3 size: 15 residues. Trimming took off 0 bases at V and 0 bases at J, with 9 bases between the two ends. CDR1 is SGHDN and CDR2 is FVKESK in the germline V gene.

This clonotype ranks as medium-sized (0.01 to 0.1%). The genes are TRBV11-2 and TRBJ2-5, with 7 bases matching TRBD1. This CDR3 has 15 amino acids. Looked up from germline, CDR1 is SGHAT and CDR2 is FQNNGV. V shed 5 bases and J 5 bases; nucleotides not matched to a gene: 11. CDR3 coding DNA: TGTGCCAGCAGCCCCACCGGGACAGCTGGGGAGACCCAGTACTTC. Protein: CASSPTGTAGETQYF.

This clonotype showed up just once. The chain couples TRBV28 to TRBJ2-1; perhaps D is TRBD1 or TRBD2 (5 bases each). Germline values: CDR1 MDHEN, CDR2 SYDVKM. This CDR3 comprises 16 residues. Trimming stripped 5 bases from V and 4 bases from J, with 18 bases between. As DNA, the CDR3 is TGTGCCAGCAGTCTAGAACAGGAGGCGCTATACAATGAGCAGTTCTTC. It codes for CASSLEQEALYNEQFF.

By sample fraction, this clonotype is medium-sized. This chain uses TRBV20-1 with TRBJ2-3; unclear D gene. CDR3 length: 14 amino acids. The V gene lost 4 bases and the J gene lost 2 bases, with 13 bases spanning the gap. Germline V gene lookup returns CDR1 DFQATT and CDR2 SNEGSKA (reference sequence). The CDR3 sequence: CSATRVEVTDTQYF. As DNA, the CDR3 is TGCAGTGCTACGCGAGTCGAGGTCACAGATACGCAGTATTTT.

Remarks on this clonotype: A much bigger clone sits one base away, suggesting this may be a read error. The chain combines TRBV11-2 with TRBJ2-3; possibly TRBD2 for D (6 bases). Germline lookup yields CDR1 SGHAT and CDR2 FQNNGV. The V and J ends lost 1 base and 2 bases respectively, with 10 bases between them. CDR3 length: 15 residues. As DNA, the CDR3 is TGTGCCAGCAGCTTAGGGGGGGTAGACACAGATACGCAGTATTTT. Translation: CASSLGGVDTDTQYF.

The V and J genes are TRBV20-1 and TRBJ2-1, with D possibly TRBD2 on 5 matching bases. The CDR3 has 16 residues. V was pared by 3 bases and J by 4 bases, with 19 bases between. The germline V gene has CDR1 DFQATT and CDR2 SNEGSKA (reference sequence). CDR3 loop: CSASPASETTYNEQFF. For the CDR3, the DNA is TGCAGTGCTAGCCCCGCCTCCGAGACTACGTACAATGAGCAGTTCTTC.

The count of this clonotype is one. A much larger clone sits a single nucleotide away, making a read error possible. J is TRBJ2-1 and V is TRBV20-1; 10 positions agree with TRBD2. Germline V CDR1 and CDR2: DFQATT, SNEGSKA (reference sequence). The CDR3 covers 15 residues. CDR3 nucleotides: TGCAGTGCTCCCTCCCCAGCGGGAGGGGCGGGTGAGCAGCTCTTC. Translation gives CSAPSPAGGAGEQLF.

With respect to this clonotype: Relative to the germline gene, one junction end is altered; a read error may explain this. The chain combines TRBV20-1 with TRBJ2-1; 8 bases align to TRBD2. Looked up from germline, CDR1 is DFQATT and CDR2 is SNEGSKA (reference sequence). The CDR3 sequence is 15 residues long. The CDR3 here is CSAISGRSSYNEQFF. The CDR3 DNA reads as TGCAGTGCTATAAGCGGGAGAAGCTCCTACAATGAGCAATTCTTC.

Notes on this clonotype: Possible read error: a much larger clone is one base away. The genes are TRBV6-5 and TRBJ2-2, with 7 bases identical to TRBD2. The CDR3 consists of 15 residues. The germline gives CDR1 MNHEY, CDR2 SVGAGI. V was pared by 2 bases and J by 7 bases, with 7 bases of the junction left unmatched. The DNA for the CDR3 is TGTGCCAGCAGTTACAGCGGGGTTAATTGCGGGGAGCTGTTTTTT. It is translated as CASSYSGVNCGELFF.

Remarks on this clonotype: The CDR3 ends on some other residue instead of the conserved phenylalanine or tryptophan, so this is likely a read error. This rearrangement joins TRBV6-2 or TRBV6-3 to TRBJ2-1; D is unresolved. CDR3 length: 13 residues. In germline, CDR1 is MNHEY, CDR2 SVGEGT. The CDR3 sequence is CASSIGPNNDQFI. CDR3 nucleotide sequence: TGTGCCAGCAGTATCGGTCCTAACAATGACCAGTTCATC.

In DNA form, the CDR3 reads TGTGCCAGCAGCTTAGGCGGGACAGGGGATTACGAGCAGTACTTC. It encodes CASSLGGTGDYEQYF. This sequence joins TRBV11-2 and TRBJ2-7; 10 bases match TRBD1. J lost 4 bases, V lost 1 base, and 4 bases had no gene match. CDR3 length: 15 amino acids. Germline lookup yields CDR1 SGHAT and CDR2 FQNNGV.

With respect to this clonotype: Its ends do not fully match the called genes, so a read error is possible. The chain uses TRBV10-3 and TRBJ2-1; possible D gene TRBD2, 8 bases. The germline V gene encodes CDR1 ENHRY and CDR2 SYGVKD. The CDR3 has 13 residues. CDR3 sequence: CAVSGGTELEQSF. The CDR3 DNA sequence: TGTGCCGTCTCGGGAGGGACAGAACTTGAGCAGTCCTTC.

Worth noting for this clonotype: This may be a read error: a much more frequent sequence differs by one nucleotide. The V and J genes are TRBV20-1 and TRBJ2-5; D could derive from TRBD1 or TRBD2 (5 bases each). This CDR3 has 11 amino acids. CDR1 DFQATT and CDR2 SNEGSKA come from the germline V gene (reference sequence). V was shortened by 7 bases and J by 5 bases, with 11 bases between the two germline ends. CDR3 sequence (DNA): TGCAGTGTGGTAAGGGACGAGACCCAGTACTTC. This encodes CSVVRDETQYF.

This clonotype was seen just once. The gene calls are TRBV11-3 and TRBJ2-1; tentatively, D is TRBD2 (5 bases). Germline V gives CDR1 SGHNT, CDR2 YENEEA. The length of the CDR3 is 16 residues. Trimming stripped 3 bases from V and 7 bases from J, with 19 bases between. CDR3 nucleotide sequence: TGTGCCAGCAGCTTCGCCCTTGGAGCGGAGAGGAATGAGCAGTTCTTC. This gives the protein CASSFALGAERNEQFF.

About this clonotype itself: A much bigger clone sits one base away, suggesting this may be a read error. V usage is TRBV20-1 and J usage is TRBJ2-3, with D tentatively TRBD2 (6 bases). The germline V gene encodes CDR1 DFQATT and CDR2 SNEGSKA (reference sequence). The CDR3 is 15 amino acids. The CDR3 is CSAITHSGSIDTQYF. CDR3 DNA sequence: TGCAGTGCTATCACCCACTCCGGGAGCATAGATACGCAGTATTTT.

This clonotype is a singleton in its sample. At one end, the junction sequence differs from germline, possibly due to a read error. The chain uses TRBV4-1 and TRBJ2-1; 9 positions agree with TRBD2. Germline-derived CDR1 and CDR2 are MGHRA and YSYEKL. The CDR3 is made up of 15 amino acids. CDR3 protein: CASIQPSGVSNEQFF. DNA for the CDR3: TGCGCCAGCATCCAACCTAGCGGGGTATCCAATGAGCAGTTCTTC.